This passage covers 10 T cell receptor beta chains from one sample sequenced in a study of regulatory T cells in long-lasting Graves disease. As for time point: persistent/refractory GD, antithyroid drugs over 5 years with positive TRAb. PBMC RNA served as the TCR library source. Arm-PCR of CDR3 regions and iRepertoire HTBI primers were the basis on which TCR beta libraries were built. TCRdb re-derived calls from the multiplex PCR reads in MiXCR, one entry per CDR3 protein. The sample consists of about 660,000 distinct CDR3 sequences, 25% to 35% of them appearing once. The sequencing used peripheral blood mononuclear cells (PBMCs), collected when the disease was refractory, from a patient treated with antithyroid drugs. The receptor set was obtained from a female donor with Graves disease.

In its sample, this clonotype was seen a few times. This chain links TRBV6-1 with TRBJ1-2; TRBD1 matches at 8 bases. The J segment lost 8 bases and the V segment lost 7 bases, leaving 9 bases of the junction unmatched. In germline, CDR1 is MNHNS, CDR2 SASEGT. The CDR3 has 13 residues. The CDR3 protein is CASIPAGGEGYTF. CDR3 sequence (DNA): TGTGCCAGCATTCCCGCAGGGGGCGAGGGCTACACCTTC.

This clonotype was seen many times. The rearrangement uses TRBV7-2 and TRBJ1-2, with D uncertain. Germline CDR1 and CDR2: SGHTA and FQGNSA. Deletions cut 3 bases from V and 4 bases from J, with 9 bases between. The CDR3 length is 13 residues. CDR3 region: CASSFGRSYGYTF. CDR3 bases: TGTGCCAGCAGCTTCGGACGGTCCTATGGCTACACCTTC.

This clonotype came up a few times. This chain joins TRBV6-2 or TRBV6-3 and TRBJ1-1; D is unclear. The ends were cut back, 5 bases at V and 3 bases at J, with 16 bases in the middle. The germline V gene encodes CDR1 MNHEY and CDR2 SVGEGT. This CDR3 spans 15 amino acids. The CDR3 here is CASSEVAGVDTEAFF. The DNA of the CDR3 is TGTGCCAGCAGTGAAGTTGCGGGCGTGGACACTGAAGCTTTCTTT.

As concerns this clonotype: Compared with germline, one end of the junction differs, possibly owing to a read error. The rearrangement joins TRBV6-2 or TRBV6-3 to TRBJ2-2; a weak D match, TRBD1 (5 bases). The CDR3 totals 16 residues. Germline V gene data show CDR1 as MNHEY and CDR2 as SVGEGT. CDR3 region: CASSDPAGYATGELFF. Written as DNA, the CDR3 is TGCGCCAGCAGTGACCCCGCAGGGTACGCCACCGGGGAGCTGTTTTTT.

The chain links TRBV30 to TRBJ1-5; 7 nucleotides line up with TRBD1. CDR1 GTSNPN and CDR2 SVGIG come from the germline V gene (reference sequence). The CDR3 totals 13 residues. V trimming: 5 bases; J trimming: 5 bases; junction bases outside the gene matches: 6. The CDR3 loop is CAWAGGNDQPQHF. CDR3 coding DNA: TGTGCCTGGGCAGGGGGAAATGATCAGCCCCAGCATTTT.

This clonotype was observed a handful of times. DNA for the CDR3: TGTGCCAGCAGCTTGATCCGGGACGATAATTCACCCCTCCACTTT. It is translated as CASSLIRDDNSPLHF. The chain combines TRBV11-2 with TRBJ1-6; D is possibly TRBD1 (5 bases). V was clipped by 3 bases and J by 5 bases, with 11 bases between them. The V gene's germline CDR1 is SGHAT and CDR2 FQNNGV. The CDR3 extends over 15 amino acids. Using reference TRBV11-2 and TRBJ1-6 for the parts outside the CDR3, the full variable domain is EAGVAQSPRYKIIEKRQSVAFWCNPISGHATLYWYQQILGQGPKLLIQFQNNGVVDDSQLPKDRFSAERLKGVDSTLKIQPAKLEDSAVYLCASSLIRDDNSPLHFGNGTRLTVT.

V and J are TRBV20-1 and TRBJ2-7; 8 nucleotides agree with TRBD2. CDR1 and CDR2 (germline): DFQATT, SNEGSKA (reference sequence). Germline trimming cut 7 bases from V and 0 bases from J; bases unmatched to any gene: 5. CDR3 size: 13 residues. CDR3 in DNA: TGCAGTGGAATAGCGGGGCTCTCCTACGAGCAGTACTTC. Its translation is CSGIAGLSYEQYF.

The J gene is TRBJ1-1, the V gene TRBV28, with TRBD1 as a possible D gene (5 bases). V lost 2 bases and J lost 5, with 18 bases in between. The CDR3 contains 16 residues. CDR1 is MDHEN, CDR2 SYDVKM, per germline. The DNA for the CDR3 is TGTGCCAGCAGTTTAGGGGGTGGTGGGGGGAAAACTGAAGCTTTCTTT. Its protein is CASSLGGGGGKTEAFF.

About this clonotype: With a much larger clone just one base away, this may be a read error. CDR3 amino acids: CAVRGREYSYGYTF. In DNA form, the CDR3 reads TGTGCCGTACGGGGTCGGGAGTACAGCTATGGCTACACCTTC. The rearrangement links TRBV12-3 or TRBV12-4 to TRBJ1-2; D gene ambiguous. This CDR3 spans 14 amino acids. V lost 11 bases and J lost 4, with 20 bases in between.

Ten or more counts support this clonotype. The V and J genes are TRBV3-1 and TRBJ2-4; D may match TRBD1 or TRBD2 (5 bases each). Germline values: CDR1 LGHDT, CDR2 YNNKEL (reference sequence). V was cut by 5 bases and J by 4 bases, with 12 bases left in between. The CDR3 consists of 14 residues. DNA for the CDR3: TGTGCCAGCAGCTACCGGGACGGTAAAAACATTCAGTACTTC. Encoded protein: CASSYRDGKNIQYF. Supplemented by reference TRBV3-1 and TRBJ2-4, the full variable domain reads DTAVSQTPKYLVTQMGNDKSIKCEQNLGHDTMYWYKQDSKKFLKIMFSYNNKELIINETVPNRFSPKSPDKAHLNLHINSLELGDSAVYFCASSYRDGKNIQYFGAGTRLSVL.